A single sample is the source of the 25 T cell receptor beta chains below, sequenced in a study of shared clonotypes between healthy human individuals (dated by TCRdb to 2018 to 2021). CD8 naive samples were obtained by positive selection for CCR7 among CD45RO-negative cells, yielding a CD45RA+CCR7+ population from which TemRA cells were excluded. Library generation was performed with the immunoSEQ multiplex PCR assay. TCRdb mirrors the immuneACCESS table, restricted to in-frame sequences. Some clones are absent from its copies; in checked studies, under half trace to an unresolved V gene, and the reason for the others is unknown. The sample has 560,000 or so clones on record, approximately 96% of them singletons. The ten largest clones add up to about 0.12% of the sample. Sequenced material: naive CD8+ T cells sorted from blood. The cell subset or site label for this specimen denotes: CD45RA+CCR7+. All receptors derive from a woman in her twenties or thirties in good health.

The chain is built from TRBV28 and TRBJ2-5, with 7 positions matching TRBD2. CDR3 size: 16 residues. V was pared by 5 bases and J by 1 base, with 10 bases of the junction left unmatched. Germline V lookup: CDR1 MDHEN, CDR2 SYDVKM. CDR3 nucleotides: TGTGCCAGCAGTCAACCCCCACCGGGGGGCCAAGAGACCCAGTACTTC. Translation gives CASSQPPPGGQETQYF.

The chain joins TRBV5-4 to TRBJ2-7; no clear D. The germline V and J ends were trimmed by 2 bases and 0 bases, with 6 bases remaining between them. This CDR3 spans 13 amino acids. Germline loops: CDR1 SGHNT, CDR2 YYREEE (reference sequence). The CDR3 sequence is CASSFRYSYEQYF. CDR3 bases: TGTGCCAGCAGCTTTCGGTACTCCTACGAGCAGTACTTC. The full variable domain, in which reference TRBV5-4 and TRBJ2-7 provide the parts outside the CDR3, is ETGVTQSPTHLIKTRGQQVTLRCSSQSGHNTVSWYQQALGQGPQFIFQYYREEENGRGNFPPRFSGLQFPNYSSELNVNALELDDSALYLCASSFRYSYEQYFGPGTRLTVT.

The chain uses TRBV19 and TRBJ1-5, with D perhaps matching TRBD1 (5 bases). Germline V gives CDR1 LNHDA, CDR2 SQIVND (reference sequence). The CDR3 runs 14 residues. The V gene lost 5 bases and the J gene lost 7 bases, with 15 bases spanning the gap. CDR3 DNA sequence: TGTGCCAGTAGTCCTTTGACAGAGATCCAGCCCCAGCATTTT. Translating gives CASSPLTEIQPQHF.

V gene TRBV7-2 combines with J gene TRBJ2-5, with 9 bases matching TRBD2. The CDR3 has 15 amino acids. Trimming at V came to 3 bases and at J to 2 bases, leaving 4 bases not matched to a gene. From germline, CDR1 is SGHTA and CDR2 FQGNSA. The CDR3 DNA reads as TGTGCCAGCAGCTTCGTAGCGGGAGTGCAAGAGACCCAGTACTTC. Translating it yields CASSFVAGVQETQYF.

The J gene is TRBJ2-1, the V gene TRBV15, with TRBD2 identical over 7 bases. V lost 0 bases to trimming and J lost 3 bases; unmatched junction nucleotides: 5. This CDR3 is built from 16 residues. Germline V gives CDR1 LNHNV, CDR2 YYDKDF (reference sequence). DNA of the CDR3: TGTGCCACCAGCAGAGATCGGGCGGGAGACTACAATGAGCAGTTCTTC. It codes for CATSRDRAGDYNEQFF.

The chain employs TRBV27 and TRBJ2-7; TRBD1 matches at 9 bases. Germline trimming cut 5 bases from V and 7 bases from J; bases unmatched to any gene: 9. Germline V gene lookup returns CDR1 MNHEY and CDR2 SMNVEV (reference sequence). This CDR3 spans 14 amino acids. DNA of the CDR3: TGTGCCAGCAGTCCCCTACAGGGGGCGGGGGAGCAGTACTTC. It translates to CASSPLQGAGEQYF.

The V gene is TRBV6-5, the J gene TRBJ2-7; no clear D gene. The length of the CDR3 is 13 residues. The germline CDR1 and CDR2 sequences are MNHEY and SVGAGI. The V and J ends lost 6 bases and 2 bases respectively, with 11 bases between them. The CDR3 is CASSPTKAYEQYF. The CDR3 region has the DNA TGTGCCAGCAGCCCGACGAAGGCCTACGAGCAGTACTTC.

The chain links TRBV13 to TRBJ2-7, with 7 positions matching TRBD1. J gave up 3 bases and V 5 bases, and 7 bases lay outside the gene matches. This CDR3 has 14 amino acids. In germline, CDR1 is PRHDT, CDR2 FYEKMQ (reference sequence). The chain's CDR3 is CASSPEGQNYEQYF. The CDR3 DNA is TGTGCCAGCAGCCCAGAGGGACAGAACTACGAGCAGTACTTC.

This chain connects TRBV15 to TRBJ1-1; 10 nucleotides match TRBD1. Trimming cost V 5 bases and J 4 bases; bases outside gene matches: 1. The CDR3 length is 13 residues. Germline CDR1 is LNHNV and CDR2 is YYDKDF (reference sequence). CDR3: CATSWTGGTEAFF. The CDR3 DNA reads TGTGCCACCAGCTGGACAGGGGGCACTGAAGCTTTCTTT.

The rearrangement joins TRBV28 to TRBJ2-5; 12 nucleotides line up with TRBD2. The germline V gene encodes CDR1 MDHEN and CDR2 SYDVKM. V was clipped by 4 bases and J by 5 bases; unmatched bases: 11. The CDR3 has 17 amino acids. This CDR3 is CASSSLLAGGTGETQYF. The DNA for the CDR3 is TGTGCCAGCAGTTCACTACTAGCGGGAGGTACAGGGGAGACCCAGTACTTC.

The chain uses TRBV4-1 and TRBJ2-5, with D perhaps TRBD2 (6 bases). The V and J ends lost 0 bases and 5 bases respectively, with 19 bases between them. Germline lookup yields CDR1 MGHRA and CDR2 YSYEKL. The CDR3 runs to 17 residues. The CDR3 is CASSQERPGDLGETQYF. The DNA of the CDR3 is TGCGCCAGCAGCCAAGAGCGACCGGGAGACTTGGGTGAGACCCAGTACTTC.

CDR3 sequence (DNA): TGTGCCAGCAGCCCGACCGGAATTGGTACAGATACGCAGTATTTT. Translation: CASSPTGIGTDTQYF. The chain recombines TRBV11-3 with TRBJ2-3, with D uncertain. This CDR3 region has 15 residues. The V gene lost 5 bases and the J gene lost 3 bases, with 15 bases spanning the gap. Germline loops: CDR1 SGHNT, CDR2 YENEEA.

The chain uses TRBV27 and TRBJ2-2, with TRBD1 matching 7 bases. CDR1 and CDR2 (germline): MNHEY, SMNVEV (reference sequence). With V trimmed by 6 bases and J by 10 bases, 20 bases remained unmatched. This CDR3 is built from 17 residues. CDR3 sequence: CASSLGQRSPLIMELFF. The DNA for the CDR3 is TGTGCCAGCAGCCTGGGACAGAGAAGTCCTCTGATTATGGAGCTGTTTTTT.

The rearrangement joins TRBV28 to TRBJ2-1; the D gene is possibly TRBD2 (6 bases). V was pared by 2 bases and J by 7 bases, with 18 bases between. Germline-derived CDR1 and CDR2 are MDHEN and SYDVKM. The CDR3 spans 16 residues. The CDR3 nucleotides read TGTGCCAGCAGTTTAGGTACTAGCATCATTAATAATGAGCAGTTCTTC. It is translated as CASSLGTSIINNEQFF.

This sequence joins TRBV7-9 and TRBJ1-5; 8 bases map to TRBD1. Germline loops: CDR1 SEHNR, CDR2 FQNEAQ (reference sequence). With 6 bases clipped from V and 7 bases from J, the junction kept 8 bases outside the gene matches. The CDR3 spans 14 residues. The CDR3 nucleotides are TGTGCCAGCAGTCCGGCGGCAGGGGGCCAGCCCCAGCATTTT. This encodes CASSPAAGGQPQHF.

The CDR3 sequence is CASSESFSPPEAFF. As DNA, the CDR3 is TGTGCCAGCAGTGAAAGTTTTTCACCTCCTGAAGCTTTCTTT. The chain recombines TRBV6-1 with TRBJ1-1, with D unresolved. Trimming left V 2 bases short and J 6 bases short, with 13 bases between. CDR3 length: 14 amino acids. The germline V gene encodes CDR1 MNHNS and CDR2 SASEGT.

V gene TRBV6-1 combines with J gene TRBJ2-7; D may be TRBD1 or TRBD2 (6 bases each). The CDR3 is 18 amino acids. Germline loops: CDR1 MNHNS, CDR2 SASEGT. V dropped 3 bases and J dropped 0 bases, with 21 bases sitting between them. In DNA form, the CDR3 reads TGTGCCAGCAGTGAGTCCATCCCTCTTAGGGGGGCCTCCTACGAGCAGTACTTC. Translated: CASSESIPLRGASYEQYF.

In nucleotides, the CDR3 is TGTGCCAGCAGCCACGACAAGGACTATGGCTACACCTTC. This encodes CASSHDKDYGYTF. The V call is TRBV28, the J call TRBJ1-2; D is uncertain. The V gene lost 6 bases and the J gene lost 3 bases, with 11 bases spanning the gap. Germline lookup yields CDR1 MDHEN and CDR2 SYDVKM. This CDR3 comprises 13 residues.

The CDR3 is CASQGAVYGEQYF. The CDR3 DNA follows: TGTGCCAGCCAAGGGGCCGTCTACGGCGAGCAGTACTTC. This chain connects TRBV28 to TRBJ2-7; tentatively, D is TRBD1 (5 bases). This CDR3 has 13 amino acids. V shed 8 bases and J shed 6 bases, with 17 bases lying between them. Per the germline V gene, CDR1 is MDHEN and CDR2 is SYDVKM.

The genes are TRBV4-1 and TRBJ2-7, with 12 bases matching TRBD1. CDR1 and CDR2 (germline): MGHRA, YSYEKL. The V and J ends lost 3 bases and 4 bases, in that order; junction bases with no gene match: 7. The CDR3 spans 16 residues. CDR3 in DNA: TGCGCCAGCAGCCAGCCGGGACAGGGGGCCTTATACGAGCAGTACTTC. This codes for CASSQPGQGALYEQYF.

The rearrangement joins TRBV7-9 to TRBJ2-7; tentatively, D is TRBD2 (6 bases). Deletions cut 1 base from V and 0 bases from J, with 13 bases between. This CDR3 contains 16 residues. Germline V gives CDR1 SEHNR, CDR2 FQNEAQ (reference sequence). CDR3 coding DNA: TGTGCCAGCAGCTTAGAGGGAGGAAGGAGCTCCTACGAGCAGTACTTC. Its protein is CASSLEGGRSSYEQYF.

The rearrangement links TRBV5-6 to TRBJ2-1, with no clear D. V was trimmed by 4 bases and J by 6 bases, leaving 8 bases between them. Germline V gene lookup returns CDR1 SGHDT and CDR2 YYEEEE. The CDR3 runs 12 residues. As DNA, the CDR3 is TGTGCCAGCAGCCACGTTAGCAATGAGCAGTTCTTC. Translated: CASSHVSNEQFF. Based on the CDR3 plus reference TRBV5-6 and TRBJ2-1, the full variable domain is DAGVTQSPTHLIKTRGQQVTLRCSPKSGHDTVSWYQQALGQGPQFIFQYYEEEERQRGNFPDRFSGHQFPNYSSELNVNALLLGDSALYLCASSHVSNEQFFGPGTRLTVL.

The rearrangement uses TRBV9 and TRBJ2-7, with D possibly TRBD2 on 5 matching bases. The V gene lost 4 bases and the J gene lost 6 bases, with 20 bases spanning the gap. Per germline, CDR1 SGDLS and CDR2 YYNGEE. The CDR3 loop spans 15 amino acids. CDR3 DNA sequence: TGTGCCAGCAGCCCCCAACAGCGGCGAGATGTCGAGCAGTACTTC. Its translation: CASSPQQRRDVEQYF.

This chain uses TRBV2 with TRBJ2-7; possibly TRBD2 for D (6 bases). This CDR3 is 15 amino acids long. Germline CDR1 is SNHLY and CDR2 is FYNNEI. Trimming took off 9 bases at V and 3 bases at J, with 21 bases between the two ends. CDR3 amino acids: CARRQEGLNNYEQYF. DNA of the CDR3: TGTGCCAGAAGGCAGGAGGGCCTCAACAACTACGAGCAGTACTTC.

The V and J genes are TRBV6-1 and TRBJ2-1; maybe TRBD2 (6 bases). Trimming took 7 bases from V and 0 from J, leaving 13 bases between them. CDR3 size: 15 residues. Germline CDR1 and CDR2: MNHNS and SASEGT. The CDR3 nucleotides read TGTGCCAGCAACAACCCCGGGGGCTCCTACAATGAGCAGTTCTTC. Amino acids: CASNNPGGSYNEQFF.